The 11 T cell receptor beta chains in this list originate from one sample, sequenced in a study of blood T cell repertoires in COVID-19. The data were produced by immunoSEQ multiplex PCR, yet TCRdb's version contains in-frame clones alone and is incomplete. The sample lists around 94,000 clones, around 88% seen once, with about 1.7% in the top ten. The sequenced sample consisted of peripheral blood. All receptors come from an older man with acute or convalescent COVID-19.

The J gene is TRBJ2-1, the V gene TRBV11-3; possibly TRBD1 for D (5 bases). In germline, CDR1 is SGHNT, CDR2 YENEEA. Trimming removed 5 bases from V and 10 bases from J, with 15 bases in between. The CDR3 contains 13 residues. CDR3 amino acids: CASSLGVAGEQFF. In DNA, the CDR3 is TGTGCCAGCAGCCTTGGGGTAGCAGGGGAGCAGTTCTTC. Looking up the rest from reference TRBV11-3 and TRBJ2-1 gives the full variable domain: EAGVVQSPRYKIIEKKQPVAFWCNPISGHNTLYWYLQNLGQGPELLIRYENEEAVDDSQLPKDRFSAERLKGVDSTLKIQPAELGDSAVYLCASSLGVAGEQFFGPGTRLTVL.

V gene TRBV5-1 combines with J gene TRBJ1-2, with 7 bases matching TRBD1. V lost 5 bases to trimming and J lost 7 bases; unmatched junction nucleotides: 8. The CDR3 has 13 amino acids. Germline CDR1 is SGHRS and CDR2 is YFSETQ. The CDR3 is CASSPDRVLGYTF. CDR3 nucleotide sequence: TGCGCCAGCAGTCCCGACAGGGTCCTTGGCTACACCTTC.

The chain joins TRBV13 to TRBJ2-6; D is uncertain. This CDR3 spans 14 amino acids. From germline, CDR1 is PRHDT and CDR2 FYEKMQ (reference sequence). Trimming left V 5 bases short and J 0 bases short, with 5 bases between. The CDR3 loop reads CASSPNSGANVLTF. Here the CDR3 DNA reads TGTGCCAGCAGCCCAAACTCTGGGGCCAACGTCCTGACTTTC.

This clone was found once. The chain uses TRBV7-3 and TRBJ2-5, with 7 bases fitting TRBD1. This CDR3 is built from 14 residues. Unmatched junction bases numbered 8, after V lost 5 bases and J lost 5 bases. Germline V gives CDR1 SGHTA, CDR2 FQGTGA. CDR3 bases: TGTGCCAGCAGCCCGACAGGGCCCGGGGAGACCCAGTACTTC. Protein: CASSPTGPGETQYF.

This clone was seen just once. The chain employs TRBV24-1 and TRBJ2-3; TRBD2 aligns across 10 bases. The CDR3 loop spans 15 amino acids. Germline trimming cut 5 bases from V and 3 bases from J; bases unmatched to any gene: 4. The germline V gene encodes CDR1 KGHDR and CDR2 SFDVKD. CDR3 DNA: TGTGCCACCAGTGTAGCGGGAGGACGTACAGATACGCAGTATTTT. This translates into CATSVAGGRTDTQYF.

V is TRBV27 and J is TRBJ2-1; a weak D match, TRBD1 (7 bases). The germline V gene has CDR1 MNHEY and CDR2 SMNVEV (reference sequence). This CDR3 contains 13 residues. Trimming left V 6 bases short and J 10 bases short, with 16 bases between. The CDR3 loop is CASRAQGGHEQFF. The CDR3 DNA is TGTGCCAGCAGGGCTCAGGGGGGCCACGAGCAGTTCTTC.

V and J are TRBV7-2 and TRBJ1-2; 9 bases agree with TRBD1. Germline loops: CDR1 SGHTA, CDR2 FQGNSA. CDR3 length: 16 amino acids. V shed 1 base, J shed 7 bases, and the junction held 10 bases outside the gene matches. The CDR3 nucleotides read TGTGCCAGCAGCTTAGAGGTTCTGGACAGGGGAGGTGGCTACACCTTC. Translation gives CASSLEVLDRGGGYTF.

The chain links TRBV6-1 to TRBJ2-2; 8 nucleotides line up with TRBD1. J was trimmed by 7 bases and V by 3 bases; bases with no gene match: 4. This CDR3 is 14 amino acids long. Germline V lookup: CDR1 MNHNS, CDR2 SASEGT. The CDR3 region is CASSEGQANGELFF. The CDR3 bases are TGTGCCAGCAGTGAGGGACAGGCCAACGGGGAGCTGTTTTTT.

The chain carries TRBV19 and TRBJ2-1; D perhaps matches TRBD2 (6 bases). The CDR3 consists of 18 residues. The germline gives CDR1 LNHDA, CDR2 SQIVND (reference sequence). Trimming removed 1 base at V and 0 bases at J, with 16 bases between. CDR3 protein: CASSIVSTGTLSYNEQFF. The CDR3 nucleotides read TGTGCCAGTAGTATAGTCTCTACCGGGACTCTCTCCTACAATGAGCAGTTCTTC.

V gene TRBV28 combines with J gene TRBJ2-1; TRBD2 might be the D (5 bases). Looked up from germline, CDR1 is MDHEN and CDR2 is SYDVKM. V lost 7 bases and J 7 bases, leaving 14 bases between the germline ends. The length of the CDR3 is 13 residues. The CDR3 is CASKGGQWNEQFF. CDR3 coding DNA: TGTGCCAGCAAAGGCGGGCAATGGAATGAGCAGTTCTTC. Looking up the rest from reference TRBV28 and TRBJ2-1 gives the full variable domain: DVKVTQSSRYLVKRTGEKVFLECVQDMDHENMFWYRQDPGLGLRLIYFSYDVKMKEKGDIPEGYSVSREKKERFSLILESASTNQTSMYLCASKGGQWNEQFFGPGTRLTVL.

V is TRBV28 and J is TRBJ2-7; TRBD1 matches at 7 bases. With 6 bases clipped from V and 5 bases from J, the junction kept 4 bases outside the gene matches. In germline, CDR1 is MDHEN, CDR2 SYDVKM. The CDR3 is 12 residues long. CDR3 in amino acids: CASSGTVHEQYF. In DNA, the CDR3 is TGTGCCAGCAGCGGGACAGTCCACGAGCAGTACTTC.